The clone carrying this T cell receptor (beta chain) is classed as medium-sized. The data originate from a study of immune characterization of retroperitoneal liposarcoma. MiXCR was run by TCRdb on the PCR reads, yielding one entry per CDR3 protein. The data contain approximately 10,000 distinct CDR3 sequences, 37% of them singletons. In germline, CDR1 is MNHNS, CDR2 SASEGT. With 6 bases removed from V and 0 bases from J, the gap between germline ends came to 11 bases. This CDR3 spans 14 amino acids. Source material: tumor tissue. This clonotype was sampled from a male donor with retroperitoneal liposarcoma. The chain joins TRBV6-1 to TRBJ2-5, with D hard to call. In nucleotides, the CDR3 is TGTGCCAGCAGCACAAGTTGGTACCAAGAGACCCAGTACTTC. Translated, it gives CASSTSWYQETQYF.